The entry below describes one T cell receptor beta chain. The data originate from a study of cytomegalovirus exposure and HLA in healthy donors. Researchers ran the PCR with 60 Vbeta and 13 Jbeta primers. The data were produced by immunoSEQ multiplex PCR, yet TCRdb's version contains in-frame clones alone and is incomplete. The data contain roughly 98,000 clones, approximately 70% of them singletons. Germline V lookup: CDR1 SGHTA, CDR2 FQGTGA. The CDR3 runs to 15 residues. V lost 5 bases, J lost 6 bases, and 8 bases stayed unmatched. Sample: PBMCs. The receptor was derived from a man over 45 in good health and CMV-seronegative. The rearrangement joins TRBV7-3 to TRBJ2-3, with TRBD2 matching over 10 bases. The CDR3, as DNA: TGTGCCAGCAGCCGAAGCGGGAGGGATACGGATACGCAGTATTTT. Translation gives CASSRSGRDTDTQYF.